This TCR beta chain was recorded in a study of T cells in Graves' hyperthyroidism and ophthalmopathy. Broader study findings: Blood samples included most of the expanded thyroid clonotypes exceeding 0.001.

It was RNA transcripts that yielded the amplified TCR beta CDR3 regions. TCR CDR3 underwent first-round RT-PCR with the HTBI primer set. TCRdb reprocessed the multiplex PCR reads via MiXCR and lists one record per CDR3 protein. The sample shows about 360,000 distinct CDR3 sequences, less than 15% of them seen only once. A word on this clonotype: No antigen is known for it. The junction departs from the called germline gene at one end, perhaps through a read error.

The CDR3 covers 12 residues. CDR1 and CDR2 (germline): MGHRA, YSYEKL. The hyperthyroidism was newly diagnosed and had lasted under 2 months; the patients were aged 18 to 65. The clonotype originates from a woman aged 18-29 years with Graves' hyperthyroidism. The V call is TRBV4-1, the J call TRBJ2-7; no reliable D call. Sample: blood. The CDR3 sequence is CASSQSSYEQCF. DNA of the CDR3: TGCGCCAGCAGCCAGAGCTCGTACGAGCAGTGCTTC.